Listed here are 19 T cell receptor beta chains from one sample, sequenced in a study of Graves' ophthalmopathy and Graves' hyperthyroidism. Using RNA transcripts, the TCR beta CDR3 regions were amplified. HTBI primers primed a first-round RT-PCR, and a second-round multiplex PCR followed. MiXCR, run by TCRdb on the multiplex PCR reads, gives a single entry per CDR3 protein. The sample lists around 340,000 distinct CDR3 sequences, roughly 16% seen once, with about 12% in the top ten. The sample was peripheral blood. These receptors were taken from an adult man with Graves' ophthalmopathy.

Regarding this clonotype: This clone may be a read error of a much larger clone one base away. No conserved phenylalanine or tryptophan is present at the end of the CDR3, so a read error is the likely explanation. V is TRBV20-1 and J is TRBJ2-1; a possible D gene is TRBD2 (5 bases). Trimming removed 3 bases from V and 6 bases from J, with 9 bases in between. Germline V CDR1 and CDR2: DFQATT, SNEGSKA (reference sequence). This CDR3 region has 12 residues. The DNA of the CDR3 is TGCAGTGCTAGTGGGCGGGTCAATGAGCAGTTCTTA. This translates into CSASGRVNEQFL.

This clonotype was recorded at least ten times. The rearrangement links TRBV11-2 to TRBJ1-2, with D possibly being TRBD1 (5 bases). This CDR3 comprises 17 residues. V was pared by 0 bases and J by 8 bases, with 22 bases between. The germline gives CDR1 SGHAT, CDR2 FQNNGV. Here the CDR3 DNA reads TGTGCCAGCAGCTTAGATCGATATGCCGGGGGAATCTACGGCTACACCTTC. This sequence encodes CASSLDRYAGGIYGYTF.

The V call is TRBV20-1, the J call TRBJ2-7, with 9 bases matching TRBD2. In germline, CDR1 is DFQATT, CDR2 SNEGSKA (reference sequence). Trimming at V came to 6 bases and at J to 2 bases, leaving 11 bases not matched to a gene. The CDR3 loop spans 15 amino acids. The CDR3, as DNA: TGCAGTGCCCCTACCCTAGCGGGACAAGCCTACGAGCAGTACTTC. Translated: CSAPTLAGQAYEQYF.

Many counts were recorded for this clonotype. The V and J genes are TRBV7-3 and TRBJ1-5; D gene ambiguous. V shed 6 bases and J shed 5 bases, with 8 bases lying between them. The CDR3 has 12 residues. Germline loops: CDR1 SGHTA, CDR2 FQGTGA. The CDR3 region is CASRNVDQPQHF. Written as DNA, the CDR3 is TGTGCCAGCAGGAATGTCGATCAGCCCCAGCATTTT.

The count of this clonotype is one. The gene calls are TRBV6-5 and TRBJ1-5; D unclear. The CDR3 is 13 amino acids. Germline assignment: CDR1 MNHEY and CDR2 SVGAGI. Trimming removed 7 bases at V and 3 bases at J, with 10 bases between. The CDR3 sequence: CASILGANQPQHF. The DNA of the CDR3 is TGTGCCAGCATTCTCGGAGCCAATCAGCCCCAGCATTTT.

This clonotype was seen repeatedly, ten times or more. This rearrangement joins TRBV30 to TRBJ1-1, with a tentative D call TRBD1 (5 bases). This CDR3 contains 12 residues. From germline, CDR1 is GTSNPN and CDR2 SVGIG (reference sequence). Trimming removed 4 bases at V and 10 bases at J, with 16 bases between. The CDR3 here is CAWTIGTGGAFF. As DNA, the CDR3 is TGTGCCTGGACTATAGGGACCGGGGGAGCTTTCTTT.

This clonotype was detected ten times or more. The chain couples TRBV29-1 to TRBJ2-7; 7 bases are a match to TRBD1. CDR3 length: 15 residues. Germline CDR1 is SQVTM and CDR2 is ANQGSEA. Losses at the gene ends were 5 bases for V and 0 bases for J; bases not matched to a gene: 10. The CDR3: CSVSDPGGSSYEQYF. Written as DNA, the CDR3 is TGCAGCGTTTCGGACCCAGGGGGAAGCTCCTACGAGCAGTACTTC.

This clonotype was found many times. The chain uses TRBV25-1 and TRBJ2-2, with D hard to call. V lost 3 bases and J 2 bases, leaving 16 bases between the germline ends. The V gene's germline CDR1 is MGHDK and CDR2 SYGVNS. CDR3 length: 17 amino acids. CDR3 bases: TGTGCCAGCAGTGATCCCCGGTCACCGACAAACACCGGGGAGCTGTTTTTT. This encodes CASSDPRSPTNTGELFF.

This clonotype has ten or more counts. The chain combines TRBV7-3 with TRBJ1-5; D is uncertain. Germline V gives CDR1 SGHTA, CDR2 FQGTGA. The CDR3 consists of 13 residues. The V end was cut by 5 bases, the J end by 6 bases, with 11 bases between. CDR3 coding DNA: TGTGCCAGCAGCCAAGACGGTATTCAGCCCCAGCATTTT. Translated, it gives CASSQDGIQPQHF.

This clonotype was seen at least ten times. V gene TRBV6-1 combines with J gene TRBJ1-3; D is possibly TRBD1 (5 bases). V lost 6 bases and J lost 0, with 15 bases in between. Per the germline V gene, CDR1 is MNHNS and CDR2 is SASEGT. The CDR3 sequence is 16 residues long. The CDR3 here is CASRARDGISGNTIYF. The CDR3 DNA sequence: TGTGCCAGCAGAGCCCGGGACGGAATCTCTGGAAACACCATATATTTT.

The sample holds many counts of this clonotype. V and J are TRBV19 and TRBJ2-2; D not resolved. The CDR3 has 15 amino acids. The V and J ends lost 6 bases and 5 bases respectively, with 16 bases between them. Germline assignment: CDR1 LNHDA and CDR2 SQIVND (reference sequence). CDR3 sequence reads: CASRTTLSGTGELFF. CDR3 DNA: TGTGCCAGTAGAACGACCCTATCCGGGACCGGGGAGCTGTTTTTT.

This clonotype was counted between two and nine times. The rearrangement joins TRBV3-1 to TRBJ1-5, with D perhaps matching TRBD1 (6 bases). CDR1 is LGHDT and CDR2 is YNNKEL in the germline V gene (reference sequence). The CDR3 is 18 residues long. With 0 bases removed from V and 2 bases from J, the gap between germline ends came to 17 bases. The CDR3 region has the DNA TGTGCCAGCAGCCAAGAAACTACAGGGCCCGGGGGCAATCAGCCCCAGCATTTT. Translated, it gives CASSQETTGPGGNQPQHF.

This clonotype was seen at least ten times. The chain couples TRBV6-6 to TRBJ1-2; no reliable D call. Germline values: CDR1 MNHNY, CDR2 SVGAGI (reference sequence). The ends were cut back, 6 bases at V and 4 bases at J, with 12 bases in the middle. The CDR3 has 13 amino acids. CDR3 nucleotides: TGTGCCAGCAGCCCGGGAGTCTCCTATGGCTACACCTTC. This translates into CASSPGVSYGYTF.

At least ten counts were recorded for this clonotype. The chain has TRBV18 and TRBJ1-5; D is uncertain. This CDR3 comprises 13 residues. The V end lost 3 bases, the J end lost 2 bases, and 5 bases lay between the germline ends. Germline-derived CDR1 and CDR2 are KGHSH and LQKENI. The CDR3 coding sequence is TGTGCCAGCTCACCTGGGCGCAATCAGCCCCAGCATTTT. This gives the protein CASSPGRNQPQHF.

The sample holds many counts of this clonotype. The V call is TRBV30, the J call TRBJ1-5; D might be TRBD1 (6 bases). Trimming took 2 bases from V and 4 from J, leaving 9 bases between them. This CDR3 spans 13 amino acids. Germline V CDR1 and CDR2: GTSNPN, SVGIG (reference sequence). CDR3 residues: CAWSKQGNQPQHF. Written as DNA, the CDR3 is TGTGCCTGGAGTAAACAGGGAAATCAGCCCCAGCATTTT.

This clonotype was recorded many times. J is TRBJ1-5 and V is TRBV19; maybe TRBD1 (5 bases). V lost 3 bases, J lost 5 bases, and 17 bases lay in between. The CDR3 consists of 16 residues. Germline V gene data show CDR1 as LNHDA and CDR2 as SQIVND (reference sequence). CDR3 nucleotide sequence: TGTGCCAGTAGTATTGAACGTCTTCGGGACTATCAGCCCCAGCATTTT. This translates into CASSIERLRDYQPQHF. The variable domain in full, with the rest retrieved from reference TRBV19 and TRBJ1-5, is DGGITQSPKYLFRKEGQNVTLSCEQNLNHDAMYWYRQDPGQGLRLIYYSQIVNDFQKGDIAEGYSVSREKKESFPLTVTSAQKNPTAFYLCASSIERLRDYQPQHFGDGTRLSIL.

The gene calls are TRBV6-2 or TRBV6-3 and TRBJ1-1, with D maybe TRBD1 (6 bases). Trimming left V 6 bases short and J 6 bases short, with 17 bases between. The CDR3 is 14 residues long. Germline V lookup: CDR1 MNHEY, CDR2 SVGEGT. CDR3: CASRLQGFNPEAFF. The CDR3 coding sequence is TGTGCCAGCAGATTACAGGGTTTCAACCCTGAAGCTTTCTTT.

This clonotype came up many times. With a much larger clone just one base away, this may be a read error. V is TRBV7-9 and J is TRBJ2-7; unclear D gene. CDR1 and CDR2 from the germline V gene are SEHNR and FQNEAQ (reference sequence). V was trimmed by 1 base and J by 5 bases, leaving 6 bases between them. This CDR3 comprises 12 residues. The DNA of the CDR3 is TGTGCCAGCAGCTTAGAGGGCCACGAGCAGTACTTC. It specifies CASSLEGHEQYF.

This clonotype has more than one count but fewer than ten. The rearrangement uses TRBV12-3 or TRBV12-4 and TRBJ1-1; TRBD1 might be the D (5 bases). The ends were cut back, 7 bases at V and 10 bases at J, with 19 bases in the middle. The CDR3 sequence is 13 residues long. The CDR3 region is CASTPRQGGRAFF. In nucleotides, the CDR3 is TGTGCCAGCACCCCCCGGCAGGGCGGAAGAGCTTTCTTT.